Detailed here is one T cell receptor (beta chain). CDR1 is KGHSH and CDR2 is LQKENI in the germline V gene. V gave up 4 bases and J gave up 1 base, with 11 bases separating them. CDR3 length: 14 residues. The data stem from a study of blood T cell repertoires in COVID-19. Clones were read by immunoSEQ multiplex PCR, and TCRdb kept only the in-frame ones, dropping some. The table has some 460,000 clones, about 90% seen once. J is TRBJ2-7 and V is TRBV18; possibly TRBD2 for D (6 bases). Sequencing was done on a sample of PBMCs or T cells enriched from blood (not recorded which). The clonotype was recovered from a young woman with acute COVID-19. The CDR3 sequence is CASSLLALSYEQYF. The CDR3, as DNA: TGTGCCAGCTCACTACTAGCACTGTCCTACGAGCAGTACTTC.